The 11 T cell receptor beta chains below all came from one sample that was sequenced in a study of blood T cell repertoires in COVID-19. Clones were read by immunoSEQ multiplex PCR, and TCRdb kept only the in-frame ones, dropping some. This sample has over 85,000 clones; 70% to 90% occur once, and the top ten carry 4% to 4.5%. The sample comprised peripheral blood. The receptor set was obtained from a human donor with COVID-19, enrolled during active disease. The donor label of this sample is uncertain.

The CDR3 region is CASSPRTGESTEAFF. In DNA, the CDR3 is TGTGCCAGCTCACCACGGACAGGGGAGAGCACTGAAGCTTTCTTT. The chain carries TRBV18 and TRBJ1-1; 9 nucleotides match TRBD1. Germline V gives CDR1 KGHSH, CDR2 LQKENI. V was pared by 1 base and J by 4 bases, with 4 bases of the junction left unmatched. The CDR3 has 15 residues.

The chain joins TRBV6-5 to TRBJ1-1; TRBD1 matches 7 bases. CDR1 is MNHEY and CDR2 is SVGAGI in the germline V gene. The CDR3 has 13 amino acids. V was pared by 8 bases and J by 1 base, with 4 bases of the junction left unmatched. Written as DNA, the CDR3 is TGTGCCAGCGACCGGGACAGGAACACTGAAGCTTTCTTT. Encoded protein: CASDRDRNTEAFF.

This rearrangement joins TRBV19 to TRBJ1-4; perhaps TRBD1 as D (5 bases). Germline lookup yields CDR1 LNHDA and CDR2 SQIVND (reference sequence). This CDR3 contains 11 residues. Trimming removed 7 bases at V and 11 bases at J, with 11 bases between. The CDR3 DNA is TGTGCCAGTAAGGCGGGGGGGAAACTGTTTTTT. Encoded protein: CASKAGGKLFF.

This chain links TRBV7-8 with TRBJ2-1; the D is unclear. Trimming cost V 1 base and J 4 bases, with 8 bases left between them. Germline assignment: CDR1 SGHVS and CDR2 FQNEAQ. This CDR3 is 14 amino acids long. CDR3 DNA sequence: TGTGCCAGCAGCTTAGAAGGAGAGTACAATGAGCAGTTCTTC. Encoded protein: CASSLEGEYNEQFF.

The chain recombines TRBV27 with TRBJ1-4, with 7 bases identical to TRBD1. Germline V CDR1 and CDR2: MNHEY, SMNVEV (reference sequence). The CDR3 has 13 residues. The junction had 4 bases not matched to a gene; V was cut back by 5 bases and J by 7 bases. For the CDR3, the DNA is TGTGCCAGCAGTCCCCGGGACAGTGAAAAACTGTTTTTT. Translating gives CASSPRDSEKLFF.

V usage is TRBV15 and J usage is TRBJ2-5, with D tentatively TRBD2 (6 bases). Germline V gene sequence: CDR1 LNHNV, CDR2 YYDKDF (reference sequence). V lost 0 bases to trimming and J lost 1 base, with 9 bases between them. This CDR3 is 15 amino acids long. The DNA of the CDR3 is TGTGCCACCAGCAGAGATAAGCGGGTCCAAGAGACCCAGTACTTC. Translated: CATSRDKRVQETQYF. Together with reference TRBV15 and TRBJ2-5, the CDR3 gives the full variable domain: DAMVIQNPRYQVTQFGKPVTLSCSQTLNHNVMYWYQQKSSQAPKLLFHYYDKDFNNEADTPDNFQSRRPNTSFCFLDIRSPGLGDTAMYLCATSRDKRVQETQYFGPGTRLLVL.

This rearrangement joins TRBV3-1 (or the pseudogene TRBV3-2) to TRBJ2-7; D call uncertain. Trimming took 1 base from V and 0 from J, leaving 7 bases between them. CDR3 length: 14 residues. The germline gives CDR1 LGHDT, CDR2 YNNKEL (reference sequence). The CDR3 DNA follows: TGTGCCAGCAGCCAAGCTGGCGGCTCCTACGAGCAGTACTTC. Its protein product is CASSQAGGSYEQYF.

The V and J genes are TRBV14 and TRBJ2-2; D possibly corresponds to TRBD1 (6 bases). The germline gives CDR1 SGHDN, CDR2 FVKESK. V dropped 6 bases and J dropped 4 bases, with 12 bases sitting between them. The CDR3 runs 14 residues. Here the CDR3 reads CASRDRLSTGELFF. The CDR3 coding sequence is TGTGCCAGCAGAGACAGGCTCTCCACCGGGGAGCTGTTTTTT.

This clone showed up just a few times. CDR3 amino acids: CASSDGQQPETQYF. For the CDR3, the DNA is TGTGCCAGCAGTGATGGACAGCAGCCGGAGACCCAGTACTTC. The rearrangement joins TRBV6-1 to TRBJ2-5; a possible D gene is TRBD1 (6 bases). The V gene's germline CDR1 is MNHNS and CDR2 SASEGT. The V end was cut by 3 bases, the J end by 5 bases, with 13 bases between. The CDR3 contains 14 residues.

This CDR3 is CASKSGTSTDTQYF. The CDR3 bases are TGTGCCAGCAAGAGCGGGACTAGCACAGATACGCAGTATTTT. This sequence joins TRBV2 and TRBJ2-3, with 7 bases matching TRBD2. CDR3 length equals 14 residues. CDR1 and CDR2 (germline): SNHLY, FYNNEI. V gave up 7 bases and J gave up 0 bases; unmatched junction bases: 4.

Only a few counts were recorded for this clone. The chain couples TRBV2 to TRBJ2-7; TRBD2 matches 13 bases. The germline V gene encodes CDR1 SNHLY and CDR2 FYNNEI. The CDR3 length is 15 residues. After removal of 6 bases from V and 6 bases from J, the junction contained 8 bases not matched to a gene. CDR3 region: CASRAQTSGGSEQYF. As DNA, the CDR3 is TGTGCCAGCAGGGCCCAGACTAGCGGGGGGTCCGAGCAGTACTTC.